This T cell receptor beta chain is from a study of blood T cell repertoires in COVID-19. As originally analysed: Amplification of reference gene primers was used by the study to estimate nucleated cell counts. Repertoires were generated with immunoSEQ multiplex PCR, while TCRdb's copy carries only in-frame clones and drops some. V and J calls and clone size come straight from that table; D and trimming were deduced from the DNA. The data show about 200,000 clones, roughly 86% seen once. Germline-derived CDR1 and CDR2 are LGHNT and FRNRAP. The V end lost 4 bases, the J end lost 0 bases, and 7 bases lay between the germline ends. The CDR3 totals 14 residues.

The specimen sequenced was peripheral blood. This sequence originates from a woman between 45 and 65 years old with COVID-19, enrolled during active disease. The gene calls are TRBV12-5 and TRBJ1-5; D not resolved. The CDR3 sequence: CASGSEISNQPQHF. In DNA form, the CDR3 reads TGTGCTAGTGGTTCGGAGATTAGCAATCAGCCCCAGCATTTT.